This TCR beta chain was recorded in a study of blood T cell repertoires in COVID-19. Overall study: Specimens from acute and convalescent COVID-19 originated in the United States, Italy and Spain.

Patients of the Seattle cohort, enrolled during active infection, were followed longitudinally. Authors' analysis steps: By means of reference gene primer amplification, nucleated cell counts were estimated. Using immunoSEQ multiplex PCR, the repertoire was profiled, and TCRdb retains in-frame clones only, with some absent. That table is the source of V, J and clone size, and D and trimming were worked out from the DNA. Seen here are about 300,000 clones, roughly 91% observed once, and the top ten hold 1.8%. Per the germline V gene, CDR1 is LGHDT and CDR2 is YNNKEL (reference sequence). The CDR3 is 12 residues long. V was trimmed by 11 bases and J by 1 base, leaving 11 bases between them.

This chain links TRBV3-1 (or the pseudogene TRBV3-2) with TRBJ1-1, with D possibly TRBD1 on 5 matching bases. The sequence derives from a woman in her twenties or thirties with COVID-19, enrolled during active disease. The sequencing sample was made of peripheral blood. The chain's CDR3 is CASYGGNTEAFF. For the CDR3, the DNA is TGTGCCTCATACGGGGGGAACACTGAAGCTTTCTTT.